These T cell receptor beta chains were read from a single sample in a study of blood T cell repertoires in COVID-19. Only in-frame clones appear in the TCRdb table, and some are missing; sequencing was by immunoSEQ multiplex PCR. This sample yields approximately 26,000 clones, of which approximately 81% are seen a single time; 30% to 40% belongs to the top ten. The sample taken for sequencing was peripheral blood. These receptors originate from a human donor in a cohort sampled during active COVID-19. Both conserved end residues are part of each CDR3. The D gene is left open where the match is weak. The size of a clone is reported for some rows only, either as once, few or many, or as a class for expanded clones.

D gene,J gene,clone size,V gene,CDR3 protein,CDR3 DNA
NA,TRBJ2-7,NA,TRBV24-1,CATSDPGSIQDEQYF,TGTGCCACCAGTGACCCCGGGAGCATTCAGGACGAGCAGTACTTC
TRBD1,TRBJ1-4,NA,TRBV5-5,CASSSRQGAKGEKLFF,TGTGCCAGCAGCTCCAGACAGGGGGCGAAAGGAGAAAAACTGTTTTTT
NA,TRBJ1-6,once,TRBV5-5,CASSFGGYNSPLHF,TGTGCCAGCAGCTTCGGGGGGTATAATTCACCCCTCCACTTT
NA,TRBJ1-4,NA,TRBV5-6,CASSLRGGGYKNEKLFF,TGTGCCAGCAGCTTGCGGGGGGGCGGATATAAGAATGAAAAACTGTTTTTT
TRBD1,TRBJ2-7,NA,TRBV2,CASRGTGGYEQYF,TGTGCCAGCAGGGGAACAGGGGGTTACGAGCAGTACTTC
TRBD2,TRBJ2-3,NA,TRBV2,CASRWASGITDTQYF,TGTGCCAGCAGGTGGGCTAGCGGGATCACAGATACGCAGTATTTT
NA,TRBJ1-2,few,TRBV30,CAWSVKGAAGYTF,TGTGCCTGGAGTGTAAAAGGGGCGGCTGGCTACACCTTC
NA,TRBJ2-3,NA,TRBV4-1,CASSSPAERAGTDTQYF,TGCGCCAGCAGCTCCCCGGCGGAGCGGGCAGGCACAGATACGCAGTATTTT
TRBD1,TRBJ2-7,NA,TRBV5-1,CASSADRGNGEQYF,TGCGCCAGCTCCGCGGACAGGGGAAACGGCGAGCAGTACTTC
NA,TRBJ2-5,NA,TRBV7-2,CASSFGRAGGKETQYF,TGTGCCAGCAGCTTTGGAAGGGCCGGGGGAAAAGAGACCCAGTACTTC